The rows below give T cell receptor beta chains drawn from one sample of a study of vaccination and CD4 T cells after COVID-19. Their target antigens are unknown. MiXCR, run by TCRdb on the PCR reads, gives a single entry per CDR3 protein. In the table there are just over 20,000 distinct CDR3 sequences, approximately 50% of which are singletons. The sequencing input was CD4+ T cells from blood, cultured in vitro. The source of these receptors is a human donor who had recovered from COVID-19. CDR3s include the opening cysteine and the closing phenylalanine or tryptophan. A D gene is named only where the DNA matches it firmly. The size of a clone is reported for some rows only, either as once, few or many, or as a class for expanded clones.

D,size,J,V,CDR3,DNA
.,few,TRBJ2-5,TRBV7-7,CASSLALDVETQYF,TGTGCCAGCAGCTTAGCGCTGGATGTGGAGACCCAGTACTTC
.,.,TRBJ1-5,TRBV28,CASIRQTNSNQPQHF,TGTGCCAGCATACGACAGACTAATAGCAATCAGCCCCAGCATTTT
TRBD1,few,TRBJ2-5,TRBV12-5,CASGYRGQETQYF,TGTGCTAGTGGTTACAGGGGACAAGAGACCCAGTACTTC
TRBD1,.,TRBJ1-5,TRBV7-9,CASSPGTGDAQPQHF,TGTGCCAGCAGCCCAGGGACAGGGGATGCTCAGCCCCAGCATTTT
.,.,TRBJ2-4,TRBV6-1,CASSTKRSVTVAKNIQYF,TGTGCCAGCAGCACGAAGCGGAGTGTAACGGTAGCCAAAAACATTCAGTACTTC
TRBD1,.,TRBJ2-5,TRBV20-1,CSARSTGGQETQYF,TGCAGTGCTAGGTCGACAGGGGGTCAAGAGACCCAGTACTTC
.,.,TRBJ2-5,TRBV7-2,CASSLWPEGQETQYF,TGTGCCAGCAGCTTATGGCCTGAGGGGCAAGAGACCCAGTACTTC
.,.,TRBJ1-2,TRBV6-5,CASSYITGRSEGYGYTF,TGTGCCAGCAGTTACATCACAGGCCGGTCTGAAGGCTATGGCTACACCTTC
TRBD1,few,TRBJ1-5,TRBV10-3,CAISGGQVGGNQPQHF,TGTGCCATCAGTGGGGGACAGGTCGGGGGCAATCAGCCCCAGCATTTT
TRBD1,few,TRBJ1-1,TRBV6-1,CASSERRTGVDEAFF,TGTGCCAGCAGTGAACGTAGGACAGGGGTCGACGAAGCTTTCTTT
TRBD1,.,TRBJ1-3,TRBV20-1,CSAADRFNRNTIYF,TGCAGTGCTGCGGACAGGTTTAATAGAAACACCATATATTTT
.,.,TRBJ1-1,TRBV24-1,CATSSGVNTEAFF,TGTGCCACCAGTAGCGGGGTGAACACTGAAGCTTTCTTT
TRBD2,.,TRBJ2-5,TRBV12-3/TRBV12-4,CASSLARGGGETQYF,TGTGCCAGCAGTTTAGCTCGCGGGGGTGGGGAGACCCAGTACTTC
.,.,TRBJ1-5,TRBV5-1,CASRGAQGNSNQPQHF,TGCGCCAGCAGGGGGGCCCAGGGGAATAGCAATCAGCCCCAGCATTTT
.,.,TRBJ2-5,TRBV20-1,CSARASGSSWTQYF,TGCAGTGCTCGAGCATCAGGCTCGTCATGGACCCAGTACTTC
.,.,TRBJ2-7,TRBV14,CAMIRGGRGEQYF,TGTGCCATGATTAGGGGGGGCCGCGGGGAGCAGTACTTC
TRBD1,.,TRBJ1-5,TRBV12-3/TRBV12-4,CASSRQGVKPQHF,TGTGCCAGCAGCCGACAGGGGGTGAAGCCCCAGCATTTT
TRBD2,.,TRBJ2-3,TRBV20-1,CSAKTSGRSYDTQYF,TGCAGTGCCAAGACTAGCGGGAGATCCTACGATACGCAGTATTTT
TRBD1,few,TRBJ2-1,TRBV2,CASSATGGANNEQFF,TGTGCCAGCAGTGCCACAGGGGGCGCAAACAATGAGCAGTTCTTC
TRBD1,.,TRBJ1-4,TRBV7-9,CASSPDGTVNEKLFF,TGTGCCAGCAGCCCGGACGGGACAGTTAATGAAAAACTGTTTTTT
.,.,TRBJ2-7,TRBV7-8,CASSLARGSRDEQYF,TGTGCCAGCAGCTTAGCGAGGGGGTCTCGGGACGAGCAGTACTTC
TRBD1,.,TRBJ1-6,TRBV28,CASTFRQGDHSPLHF,TGTGCCAGCACATTCCGTCAGGGGGATCATTCACCCCTCCACTTT
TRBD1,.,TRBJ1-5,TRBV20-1,CSASRGNPENQPQHF,TGCAGTGCTAGCAGGGGGAACCCGGAGAATCAGCCCCAGCATTTT
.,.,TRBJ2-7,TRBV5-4,CASRRTGALYEQYF,TGTGCCAGCAGGCGAACAGGAGCCCTCTACGAGCAGTACTTC
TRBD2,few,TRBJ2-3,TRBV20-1,CSALTSGDTQYF,TGCAGTGCTCTGACTAGCGGAGATACGCAGTATTTT
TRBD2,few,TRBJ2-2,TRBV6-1,CASRPSGGAWELFF,TGTGCCAGCAGACCGAGCGGGGGGGCTTGGGAGCTGTTTTTT
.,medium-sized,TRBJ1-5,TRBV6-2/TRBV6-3,CASSWGARQPQHF,TGTGCCAGCAGTTGGGGGGCGCGGCAGCCCCAGCATTTT
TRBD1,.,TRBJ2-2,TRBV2,CASSRDRPTGELFF,TGTGCCAGCAGCAGGGACAGGCCAACCGGGGAGCTGTTTTTT
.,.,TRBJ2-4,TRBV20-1,CSASSAAKNIQYF,TGCAGTGCTAGTTCGGCAGCCAAAAACATTCAGTACTTC
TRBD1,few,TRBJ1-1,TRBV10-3,CAISRTGSAEAFF,TGTGCCATCAGTCGGACAGGGAGCGCTGAAGCTTTCTTT
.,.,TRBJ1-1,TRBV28,CASGRSFTEAFF,TGTGCCAGCGGACGGAGCTTCACTGAAGCTTTCTTT
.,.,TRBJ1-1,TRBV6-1,CASTSRAGMNTEAFF,TGTGCCAGCACCTCCCGTGCCGGTATGAACACTGAAGCTTTCTTT
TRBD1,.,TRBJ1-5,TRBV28,CASSLQGEVNQPQHF,TGTGCCAGCAGTTTACAGGGGGAGGTCAATCAGCCCCAGCATTTT
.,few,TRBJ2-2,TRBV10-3,CAISEFNGAGELFF,TGTGCCATCAGTGAATTCAACGGGGCCGGGGAGCTGTTTTTT
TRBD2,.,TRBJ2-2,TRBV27,CASRSPGLAATGELFF,TGTGCCAGCAGATCACCGGGACTAGCAGCTACCGGGGAGCTGTTTTTT
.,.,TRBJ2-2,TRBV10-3,CAILSSAASNTGELFF,TGTGCCATTCTGAGTTCGGCGGCCTCGAACACCGGGGAGCTGTTTTTT
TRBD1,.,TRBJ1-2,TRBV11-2,CASSPIGTGGTYGYTF,TGTGCCAGCAGCCCCATTGGGACAGGGGGCACCTATGGCTACACCTTC
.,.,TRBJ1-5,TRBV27,CASSLSRQNQPQHF,TGTGCCAGCAGTTTATCGCGACAAAATCAGCCCCAGCATTTT
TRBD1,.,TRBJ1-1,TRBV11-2,CASTDPGQGAGAFF,TGTGCCAGCACCGATCCGGGACAGGGGGCAGGGGCTTTCTTT
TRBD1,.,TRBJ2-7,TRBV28,CASSEAGQGFYEQYF,TGTGCCAGCAGTGAGGCGGGACAGGGTTTCTACGAGCAGTACTTC
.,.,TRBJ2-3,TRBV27,CASSSLGGVWDTQYF,TGTGCCAGCAGTTCCCTTGGGGGAGTTTGGGATACGCAGTATTTT
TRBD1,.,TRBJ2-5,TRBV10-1,CASSESGQGGTQYF,TGCGCCAGCAGTGAGTCGGGACAGGGTGGGACCCAGTACTTC
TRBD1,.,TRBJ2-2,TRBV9,CASKGASNTGELFF,TGTGCCAGCAAGGGGGCGTCGAACACCGGGGAGCTGTTTTTT
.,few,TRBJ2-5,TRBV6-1,CASSPGMKGETQYF,TGTGCCAGCAGCCCTGGGATGAAAGGAGAGACCCAGTACTTC
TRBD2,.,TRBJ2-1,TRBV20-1,CSETSGRNEQFF,TGCAGTGAGACTAGCGGGAGGAATGAGCAGTTCTTC
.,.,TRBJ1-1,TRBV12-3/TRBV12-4,CASSSGYRATEAFF,TGTGCCAGCAGTTCGGGCTACAGGGCGACTGAAGCTTTCTTT
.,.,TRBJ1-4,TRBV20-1,CSARESDRLNEKLFF,TGCAGTGCTAGAGAGTCGGACAGACTTAATGAAAAACTGTTTTTT
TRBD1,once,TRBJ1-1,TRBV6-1,CASSRQGSTEAFF,TGTGCCAGCAGCCGACAGGGGAGCACTGAAGCTTTCTTT